This T cell receptor (beta chain) was sequenced for a study of T cells after yellow fever vaccination (dated by TCRdb to between 2019 and 2020). Regarding the complete study: The SMART-Seq v4 Ultra Low Input RNA kit was used to prepare libraries from fractions with low cell numbers. To follow T-cell clones before and after primary and booster YFV17D yellow fever vaccination, bulk TCR alpha and beta repertoires were sequenced over time. Blood was drawn at multiple timepoints before and after primary and secondary immunization, with bulk PBMC replicates and cell subsets isolated. Two healthy male donors, one aged 18 to 29 and one aged 30 to 39 years, were included in the cohort.

On the study overall, not on this receptor specifically: Because the study included only a couple of donors, the extent to which the findings can be generalized is limited. Because abundant contaminating clonotypes from the bulk population could be contained in FACS-sorted repertoires, computational filtering was required. Most clones expanded after primary vaccination (almost 97% of CD4 and approximately 86% of CD8) were re-detected after the booster, suggesting that broad memory maintenance occurred. The secondary T-cell response was weaker than the primary response but faster, peaking on day 5 instead of day 15. A small share of clonotypes occurred in both CD4 and CD8 compartments, likely arising from convergent recombination.

TCR cDNA was synthesized by 5'RACE template switching, which introduced a universal primer site and unique molecular identifiers. Priming for cDNA synthesis came from both the TCR alpha and TCR beta constant segments. Libraries were amplified in two PCR steps, with sample barcodes and sequencing adapters added in the second step. Sequencing of libraries was performed on Illumina HiSeq 2500 (2x100 bp) or NovaSeq (2x150 bp). As for the authors' bioinformatics: MIGEC was used to demultiplex reads and collapse the reads into UMI consensus sequences, and MiXCR was used for V(D)J alignment. Clonotypes responding to the vaccine were identified with edgeR on replicate PBMC samples, with the criteria of FDR below 0.01 and a log2 fold change above 5 up to day 15. CD4 or CD8 identity was assigned to each bulk clonotype according to whether the clonotype was present at higher abundance in the sequenced CD4 repertoire or the sequenced CD8 repertoire. Through fastp at Q25 and MiXCR, TCRdb rebuilt clones from the public reads, retaining in-frame beta chains. For every CDR3 protein sequence, its rows merge into one entry that carries the most common genes and DNA. The V and J calls, along with clone size, are taken from TCRdb and not from the paper's own processing. The sample includes 400,000 to 650,000 distinct CDR3 sequences, with 21% observed a single time. The top ten constitute about a sixth of the sample.

Notes on this clonotype: The antigen it recognizes is unknown. There are no base qualities to consult, and no much larger clone falls within one base.

The treatment or condition label of this sample denotes: live attenuated yellow fever vaccine strain. At every blood-draw timepoint, two biological replicates of bulk PBMCs were collected. PBMCs were isolated from peripheral blood using a standard Ficoll-Paque protocol. TriZol was used to extract RNA from bulk PBMCs, from CD4 and CD8 fractions, and from dextramer-positive and dextramer-negative fractions. The germline V gene (reference sequence) yields DFQATT for CDR1 and SNEGSKA for CDR2. V loses 0 bases of germline sequence and J loses 4 bases, and the interval between the two ends is 13 bases. The CDR3 covers 16 residues, taking in both the cysteine and the phenylalanine. Only the CDR3 region is kept as DNA, spanning 48 bases read in frame from base 1.

The receptor chain draws on TRBV20-1 and TRBJ1-6; the D gene is perhaps TRBD1, from 6 matching bases. The input for sequencing was PBMCs, taken less than 25 days after the first yellow fever vaccination. The origin of this receptor is a man aged 18 to 29 who received the YFV17D yellow fever vaccine. Here the CDR3 is given as CSAREGRGTYNSPLHF. The nucleotide sequence reads TGCAGTGCTAGAGAGGGCAGGGGAACTTATAATTCACCCCTCCACTTT.